The 21 T cell receptor beta chains given below trace back to one sample, sequenced in a study of radiotherapy plus CTLA-4 blockade in lung cancer. Assay used: immunoSEQ multiplex PCR; TCRdb lists only in-frame clones, some missing. The table records roughly 73,000 clones, roughly 84% of them present only once. The sample here was peripheral blood, taken from a patient treated with radiotherapy plus ipilimumab. Receptors originate from a human donor with non-small cell lung cancer that progressed on radiotherapy plus ipilimumab.

The chain employs TRBV4-1 and TRBJ1-5; TRBD1 agrees at 7 bases. Losses at the gene ends were 3 bases for V and 7 bases for J; bases not matched to a gene: 6. In germline, CDR1 is MGHRA, CDR2 YSYEKL. The length of the CDR3 is 14 residues. CDR3 sequence (DNA): TGCGCCAGCAGCCAGACAGGGAAAGGACAGCCCCAGCATTTT. It specifies CASSQTGKGQPQHF.

The chain links TRBV28 to TRBJ2-7, with TRBD2 identical over 7 bases. The V gene's germline CDR1 is MDHEN and CDR2 SYDVKM. The CDR3 has 15 residues. With 3 bases clipped from V and 3 bases from J, the junction kept 8 bases outside the gene matches. The CDR3 bases are TGTGCCAGCAGTTTTCTCGGGCTAGCGGTCTACGAGCAGTACGTC. This sequence encodes CASSFLGLAVYEQYV.

This sequence joins TRBV6-5 and TRBJ1-1, with D possibly being TRBD1 (5 bases). The CDR3 runs 14 residues. Germline V gene data show CDR1 as MNHEY and CDR2 as SVGAGI. V was trimmed by 6 bases and J by 4 bases, leaving 15 bases between them. CDR3 DNA sequence: TGTGCCAGCAGCCTACGGGGCATGAGCACTGAAGCTTTCTTT. This translates into CASSLRGMSTEAFF.

J is TRBJ2-3 and V is TRBV11-3, with D tentatively TRBD2 (6 bases). The CDR3 loop spans 17 amino acids. Germline V gene data show CDR1 as SGHNT and CDR2 as YENEEA. The V gene lost 5 bases and the J gene lost 1 base, with 19 bases spanning the gap. CDR3 protein: CASSGRSNSGRTDTQYF. The CDR3 DNA follows: TGTGCCAGCAGCGGACGCTCTAATAGCGGACGCACAGATACGCAGTATTTT.

This rearrangement joins TRBV19 to TRBJ1-2, with TRBD1 identical over 9 bases. The J segment lost 4 bases and the V segment lost 6 bases, leaving 6 bases of the junction unmatched. Germline-derived CDR1 and CDR2 are LNHDA and SQIVND (reference sequence). The CDR3 is 14 residues long. The CDR3 nucleotides are TGTGCCAGTAGAAAACAGGGGGCTGGCTATGGCTACACCTTC. It translates to CASRKQGAGYGYTF.

The genes are TRBV19 and TRBJ2-1; 8 positions agree with TRBD2. V shed 1 base and J 4 bases; nucleotides not matched to a gene: 6. Germline CDR1 LNHDA, CDR2 SQIVND (reference sequence). CDR3 length: 16 amino acids. The CDR3 protein is CASSIAASGFYNEQFF. The CDR3 DNA is TGTGCCAGTAGTATAGCGGCTAGCGGGTTTTACAATGAGCAGTTCTTC.

This chain joins TRBV4-1 and TRBJ1-4; D ambiguous. CDR3 length: 16 residues. V was cut by 4 bases and J by 2 bases, with 14 bases left in between. Germline V gene data show CDR1 as MGHRA and CDR2 as YSYEKL. CDR3 residues: CASSPREGMTNEKLFF. Written as DNA, the CDR3 is TGCGCCAGCAGCCCGAGGGAGGGTATGACTAATGAAAAACTGTTTTTT.

The chain couples TRBV7-2 to TRBJ2-7, with no clear D. In germline, CDR1 is SGHTA, CDR2 FQGNSA. CDR3 length equals 13 residues. Trimming removed 3 bases at V and 0 bases at J, with 6 bases between. The CDR3 protein is CASSFSLSYEQYF. In DNA, the CDR3 is TGTGCCAGCAGCTTTAGTCTCTCCTACGAGCAGTACTTC.

The rearrangement uses TRBV6-1 and TRBJ2-7; possibly TRBD1 or TRBD2 for D (5 bases each). With 5 bases removed from V and 1 base from J, the gap between germline ends came to 15 bases. Germline CDR1 is MNHNS and CDR2 is SASEGT. CDR3 length equals 15 residues. The DNA of the CDR3 is TGTGCCAGCAGTTCGTCGGGGACCCAATCCTACGAGCAGTACTTC. This translates into CASSSSGTQSYEQYF.

V usage is TRBV27 and J usage is TRBJ1-6; TRBD1 aligns across 12 bases. CDR1 and CDR2 from the germline V gene are MNHEY and SMNVEV (reference sequence). This CDR3 has 14 amino acids. The V segment lost 3 bases and the J segment 9 bases; nucleotides outside the gene matches: 0. CDR3 residues: CASSLGQGASPLHF. CDR3 coding DNA: TGTGCCAGCAGTTTGGGACAGGGGGCTTCACCCCTCCACTTT.

The V call is TRBV11-2, the J call TRBJ2-5; 7 positions agree with TRBD1. There are 16 residues in the CDR3. Germline V gene sequence: CDR1 SGHAT, CDR2 FQNNGV. The V gene end was trimmed by 2 bases and the J gene end by 1 base; junction bases not matched to a gene: 7. This CDR3 reads CASSLFAGTAQETQYF. The CDR3 DNA sequence: TGTGCCAGCAGCTTATTCGCCGGGACAGCCCAAGAGACCCAGTACTTC.

The rearrangement joins TRBV28 to TRBJ1-4, with 9 bases lining up with TRBD1. This CDR3 spans 16 amino acids. V dropped 6 bases and J dropped 4; count of bases not matched to a gene: 9. Germline V gene sequence: CDR1 MDHEN, CDR2 SYDVKM. The CDR3 here is CASRVQGAGLNEKLFF. Here the CDR3 DNA reads TGTGCCAGCAGGGTACAGGGGGCGGGACTTAATGAAAAACTGTTTTTT.

The genes are TRBV11-3 and TRBJ1-1, with 10 bases that match TRBD1. This CDR3 has 13 residues. The trim removed 9 bases at V and 4 bases at J, leaving 5 bases unmatched. Germline V gives CDR1 SGHNT, CDR2 YENEEA. CDR3 loop: CASSWTGGTEAFF. CDR3 nucleotide sequence: TGTGCCAGTTCTTGGACAGGGGGCACTGAAGCTTTCTTT. The whole variable domain, remainder taken from reference TRBV11-3 and TRBJ1-1, is EAGVVQSPRYKIIEKKQPVAFWCNPISGHNTLYWYLQNLGQGPELLIRYENEEAVDDSQLPKDRFSAERLKGVDSTLKIQPAELGDSAVYLCASSWTGGTEAFFGQGTRLTVV.

This chain connects TRBV7-2 to TRBJ2-3, with D perhaps matching TRBD2 (6 bases). This CDR3 has 16 amino acids. V lost 3 bases, J lost 2 bases, and 15 bases lay in between. From germline, CDR1 is SGHTA and CDR2 FQGNSA. This chain's CDR3 is CASSFRSASDTDTQYF. The CDR3 region has the DNA TGTGCCAGCAGCTTTAGATCGGCTAGCGACACAGATACGCAGTATTTT.

This clone was detected only once. V and J are TRBV5-4 and TRBJ2-7; 9 nucleotides align to TRBD2. CDR1 SGHNT and CDR2 YYREEE come from the germline V gene (reference sequence). The CDR3 length is 13 residues. V lost 4 bases, J lost 7 bases, and 6 bases stayed unmatched. CDR3 region: CASSVAGGGEQYV. CDR3 DNA sequence: TGTGCCAGCAGCGTCGCGGGGGGGGGAGAGCAGTACGTC.

The V call is TRBV4-2, the J call TRBJ2-2; 11 nucleotides align to TRBD2. With V trimmed by 0 bases and J by 4 bases, 13 bases remained unmatched. Germline CDR1 reads LGHNA; CDR2 reads YNFKEQ. The CDR3 has 20 residues. The CDR3 loop reads CASSQDLASGRPPPTGELFF. CDR3 coding DNA: TGTGCCAGCAGCCAAGATCTGGCTAGCGGGAGGCCCCCCCCCACCGGGGAGCTGTTTTTT.

This chain connects TRBV28 to TRBJ1-5; no clear D. V was cut by 7 bases and J by 3 bases, with 13 bases left in between. Germline lookup yields CDR1 MDHEN and CDR2 SYDVKM. The CDR3 sequence is 14 residues long. CDR3: CASNSGGSNQPQHF. CDR3 in DNA: TGTGCCAGCAATAGTGGTGGGTCCAATCAGCCCCAGCATTTT. The entire variable domain, with the rest obtained from reference TRBV28 and TRBJ1-5, is as follows: DVKVTQSSRYLVKRTGEKVFLECVQDMDHENMFWYRQDPGLGLRLIYFSYDVKMKEKGDIPEGYSVSREKKERFSLILESASTNQTSMYLCASNSGGSNQPQHFGDGTRLSIL.

This chain uses TRBV25-1 with TRBJ1-2; no reliable D call. The CDR3 is made up of 11 amino acids. Germline V CDR1 and CDR2: MGHDK, SYGVNS. V was shortened by 3 bases and J by 5 bases, with 4 bases between the two germline ends. The CDR3 spells CASSEVYGYTF. As DNA, the CDR3 is TGTGCCAGCAGTGAGGTTTATGGCTACACCTTC.

Turning to this clone: Other DNA sequences in the sample encode the same CDR3. J is TRBJ2-5 and V is TRBV2, with D unresolved. The length of the CDR3 is 11 residues. The germline V and J ends were trimmed by 1 base and 5 bases, with 2 bases remaining between them. Germline V gene data show CDR1 as SNHLY and CDR2 as FYNNEI. The CDR3 DNA reads TGTGCCAGCAGTGAAGGGGAGACCCAGTACTTC. Translating gives CASSEGETQYF.

V usage is TRBV14 and J usage is TRBJ1-1, with D tentatively TRBD1 (5 bases). The CDR3 loop spans 13 amino acids. Trimming took off 7 bases at V and 1 base at J, with 10 bases between the two ends. Germline V gene data show CDR1 as SGHDN and CDR2 as FVKESK. DNA for the CDR3: TGTGCCAGCATTGGGGGAGCGAACACTGAAGCTTTCTTT. Translating gives CASIGGANTEAFF.

The chain is built from TRBV2 and TRBJ2-1, with no clear D. Germline-derived CDR1 and CDR2 are SNHLY and FYNNEI. The CDR3 loop spans 12 amino acids. Trimming stripped 11 bases from V and 3 bases from J, with 11 bases between. The CDR3 coding sequence is TGTGCCGCCTACGGTAACTACAATGAGCAGTTCTTC. Its translation: CAAYGNYNEQFF.